This TCR beta chain was captured in a study of neurological immune-mediated disorders. TCRdb re-derived calls from the 5' RACE reads in MiXCR, one entry per CDR3 protein. Seen here are more than 35,000 distinct CDR3 sequences, approximately 2.8% observed once, and the top ten hold roughly 16%. The CDR3 covers 15 residues. The germline V gene has CDR1 SGDLS and CDR2 YYNGEE. The V and J ends lost 0 bases and 4 bases respectively, with 14 bases between them. This clonotype was seen at least ten times. Antigen unknown. Study-level points and caveats: Across subjects, no CDR3 amino acid sequence appeared in expanded clones of more than one subject, a finding that suggested private repertoires in all groups.

V usage is TRBV9 and J usage is TRBJ2-7; D could derive from TRBD1 or TRBD2 (6 bases each). The sequence derives from a woman between 50 and 59 years old with multiple sclerosis. The sample taken for sequencing was PBMCs. The CDR3 here is CASSVAGGGRYEQYF. Here the CDR3 DNA reads TGTGCCAGCAGCGTAGCAGGAGGGGGGCGGTACGAGCAGTACTTC. The full variable domain, rest sourced from reference TRBV9 and TRBJ2-7, is DSGVTQTPKHLITATGQRVTLRCSPRSGDLSVYWYQQSLDQGLQFLIQYYNGEERAKGNILERFSAQQFPDLHSELNLSSLELGDSALYFCASSVAGGGRYEQYFGPGTRLTVT.